This TCR beta chain was identified in a study of shared clonotypes between healthy human individuals. Only CD45RO-negative cells positively selected for CCR7 counted as naive CD8 cells, so terminally differentiated effector memory CD45RA+ cells were excluded. The ends were cut back, 0 bases at V and 10 bases at J, with 8 bases in the middle. Germline-derived CDR1 and CDR2 are SGDLS and YYNGEE. The CDR3 length is 12 residues. Clones were sequenced by immunoSEQ multiplex PCR, and TCRdb holds only the in-frame ones, with some missing. The sample shows around 1,900,000 clones, approximately 92% of them seen only once.

This clonotype was obtained from a man aged 18 to 29 in good health. Some clones in this sample may be carry-over from other donors' samples. The specimen was naive CD8+ T cells from PBMCs. The V call is TRBV9, the J call TRBJ2-1, with D unclear. CDR3 residues: CASSVGNGEQFF. The CDR3 coding sequence is TGTGCCAGCAGCGTAGGTAACGGGGAGCAGTTCTTC.